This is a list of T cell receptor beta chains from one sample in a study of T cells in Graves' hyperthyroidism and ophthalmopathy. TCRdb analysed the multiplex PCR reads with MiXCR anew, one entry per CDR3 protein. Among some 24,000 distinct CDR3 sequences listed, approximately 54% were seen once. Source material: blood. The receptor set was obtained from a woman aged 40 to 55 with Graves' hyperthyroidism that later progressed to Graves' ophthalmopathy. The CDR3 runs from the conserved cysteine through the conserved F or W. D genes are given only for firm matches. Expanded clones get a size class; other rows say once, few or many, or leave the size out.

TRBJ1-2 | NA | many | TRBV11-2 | CASSSGSGQGFGYTF | TGTGCCAGCAGCTCCGGTTCGGGGCAGGGGTTTGGCTACACCTTC
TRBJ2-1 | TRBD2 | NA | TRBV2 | CASRGTSGSRGEQFF | TGTGCCAGCAGGGGGACTAGCGGGAGCAGGGGGGAGCAGTTCTTC
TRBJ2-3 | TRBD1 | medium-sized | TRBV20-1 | CSARGQGWSDTQYF | TGCAGTGCTAGGGGACAGGGTTGGTCAGATACGCAGTATTTT
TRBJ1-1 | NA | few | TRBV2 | CASSEKVNTEAFF | TGTGCCAGCAGTGAGAAGGTGAACACTGAAGCTTTCTTT
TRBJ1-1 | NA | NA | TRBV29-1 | CSVERQVNTEAFF | TGCAGCGTTGAAAGGCAGGTAAACACTGAAGCTTTCTTT
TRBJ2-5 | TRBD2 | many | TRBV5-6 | CASSLSSGSLTQYF | TGTGCCAGCAGCTTGTCTAGCGGGAGCCTGACCCAGTACTTC
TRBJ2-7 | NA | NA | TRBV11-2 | CASSLPRATTYEQYF | TGTGCCAGCAGCTTACCCCGGGCCACAACCTACGAGCAGTACTTC
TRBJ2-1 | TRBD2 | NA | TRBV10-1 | CASSDPLTGGQFF | TGCGCCAGCAGTGACCCTCTTACGGGGGGGCAGTTCTTC
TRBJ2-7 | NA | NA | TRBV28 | CASSPPPDGVHEQYF | TGTGCCAGCAGTCCCCCTCCGGACGGGGTGCATGAGCAGTACTTC
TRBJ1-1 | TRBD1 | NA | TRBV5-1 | CASGWDRHELNTEAFF | TGCGCCAGCGGCTGGGACAGGCACGAGTTGAACACTGAAGCCTTCTTT
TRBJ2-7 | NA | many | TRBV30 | CAWSVNRNYEQYF | TGTGCCTGGAGTGTAAACAGAAACTACGAGCAGTACTTC
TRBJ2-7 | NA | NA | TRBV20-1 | CSARDTANEQYF | TGCAGTGCTAGAGATACAGCAAACGAGCAGTACTTC
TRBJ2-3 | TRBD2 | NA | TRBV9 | CASSVSSGRVTDTQYF | TGTGCCAGCAGCGTATCTAGCGGGAGGGTCACAGATACGCAGTATTTT
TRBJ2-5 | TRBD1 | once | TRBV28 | CASNLPEGVGQPQYF | TGTGCCAGCAACCTACCTGAAGGGGTGGGACAGCCCCAGTACTTC
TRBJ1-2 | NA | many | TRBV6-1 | CASSEVGDYGYTF | TGTGCCAGCAGTGAAGTGGGCGACTATGGCTACACCTTC
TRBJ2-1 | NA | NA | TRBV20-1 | CSAGLADTYEQFF | TGCAGTGCTGGATTAGCGGATACCTACGAGCAGTTCTTC
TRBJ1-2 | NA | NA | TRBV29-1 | CSVEGRGYGYTF | TGCAGCGTTGAGGGGCGGGGATACGGCTACACCTTC
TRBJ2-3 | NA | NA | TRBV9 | CASSAWTASADTQYF | TGTGCCAGCAGCGCCTGGACGGCTAGCGCTGATACGCAGTATTTT
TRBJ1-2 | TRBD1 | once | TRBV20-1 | CSARQGAHGYTF | TGCAGTGCTAGGCAGGGGGCGCACGGCTACACCTTC
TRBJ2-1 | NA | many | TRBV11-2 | CATNQRGAGGNEQFF | TGTGCCACCAACCAAAGGGGGGCAGGAGGGAATGAGCAGTTCTTC
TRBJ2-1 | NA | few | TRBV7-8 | CASSLVEGGGNEQFF | TGTGCCAGCAGCTTAGTAGAGGGAGGGGGGAATGAGCAGTTCTTC
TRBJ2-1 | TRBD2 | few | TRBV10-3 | CAITRGRDNEQFF | TGTGCCATCACTAGAGGGAGGGACAATGAGCAGTTCTTC
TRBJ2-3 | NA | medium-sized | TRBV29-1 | CSAPLSLDTQYF | TGCAGCGCCCCCCTTAGTTTGGATACGCAGTATTTT
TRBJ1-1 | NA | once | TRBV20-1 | CSASGSNTEAFF | TGCAGTGCTAGTGGCAGCAACACTGAAGCTTTCTTT
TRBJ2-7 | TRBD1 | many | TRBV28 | CASSLGRDRSGQYF | TGTGCCAGCAGTTTAGGAAGGGACAGGTCGGGGCAGTACTTC
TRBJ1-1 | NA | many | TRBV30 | CAWSVLINTEAFF | TGTGCCTGGAGTGTACTAATAAACACTGAAGCTTTCTTT
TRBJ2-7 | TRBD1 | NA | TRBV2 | CARSQGARPCYEQYF | TGTGCCAGATCTCAGGGGGCTCGACCTTGCTACGAGCAGTACTTC
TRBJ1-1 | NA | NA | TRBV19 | CASSPFSSGATEAFF | TGTGCCAGTAGTCCCTTCTCCTCAGGGGCCACTGAAGCTTTCTTT
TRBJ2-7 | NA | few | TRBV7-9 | CASSLDEFYEQYF | TGTGCCAGCAGCTTAGATGAGTTCTACGAGCAGTACTTC
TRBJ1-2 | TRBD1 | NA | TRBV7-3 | CASSIRDSGYTF | TGTGCCAGCAGCATAAGGGACAGCGGATACACCTTC
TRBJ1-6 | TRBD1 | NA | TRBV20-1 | CSAPAIEGARGNSPHHF | TGCAGTGCTCCGGCGATCGAGGGGGCTCGGGGGAATTCACCCCACCACTTT
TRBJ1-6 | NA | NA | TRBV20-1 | CSARQLSSYNSPLHF | TGCAGTGCAAGACAGCTGAGCTCCTATAATTCACCCCTCCACTTT
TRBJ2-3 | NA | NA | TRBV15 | CATSRDRRADTQYF | TGTGCCACCAGCAGAGATCGTAGAGCAGATACGCAGTATTTT
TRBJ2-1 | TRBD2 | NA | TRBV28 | CASTFTGLASHNEQFF | TGTGCCAGCACATTTACGGGACTAGCGTCCCACAATGAGCAGTTCTTC
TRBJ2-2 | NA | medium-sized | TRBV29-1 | CSVEETVNTGELFF | TGCAGCGTTGAAGAAACCGTGAACACCGGGGAGCTGTTTTTT
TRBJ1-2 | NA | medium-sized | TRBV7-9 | CASSFQGEYGYTF | TGTGCCAGCAGCTTCCAGGGTGAATATGGCTACACCTTC
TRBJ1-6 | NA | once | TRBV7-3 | CASSLYSYNSPLHF | TGTGCCAGCAGCTTATATTCCTATAATTCACCCCTCCACTTT
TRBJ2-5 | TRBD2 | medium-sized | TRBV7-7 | CASSSGTSGRAAQETQYF | TGTGCTAGCAGCTCTGGGACTAGCGGGAGGGCAGCCCAAGAGACCCAGTACTTC
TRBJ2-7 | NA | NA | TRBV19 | CASSYSIRTLTYEQYF | TGTGCCAGCAGTTACTCGATACGGACCCTTACCTACGAGCAGTACTTC
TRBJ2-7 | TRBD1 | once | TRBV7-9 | CASSPGQGIYEQYF | TGTGCCAGCAGCCCGGGACAGGGGATCTACGAGCAGTACTTC
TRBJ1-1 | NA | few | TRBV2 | CASDKNTEAFF | TGTGCCAGTGACAAGAACACTGAAGCTTTCTTT
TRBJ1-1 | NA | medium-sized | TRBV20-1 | CSAPIYEGSNTEAFF | TGCAGTGCCCCTATCTATGAGGGGTCGAACACTGAAGCTTTCTTT
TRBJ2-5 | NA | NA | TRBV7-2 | CASSSRIQGTQYF | TGTGCCAGCAGCTCCAGGATCCAAGGGACCCAGTACTTC
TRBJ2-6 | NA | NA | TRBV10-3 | CAITPGLCSGANVLTF | TGTGCCATAACCCCCGGGCTGTGCTCTGGGGCCAACGTCCTGACTTTC
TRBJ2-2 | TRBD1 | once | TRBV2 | CASSDLYRGLDTGELFF | TGTGCCAGCAGTGATTTATACAGGGGGCTTGACACCGGGGAGCTGTTTTTT
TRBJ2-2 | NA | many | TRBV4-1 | CASSQGPKRTNTGELFF | TGCGCCAGCAGCCAAGGTCCCAAGCGGACGAACACCGGGGAGCTGTTTTTT
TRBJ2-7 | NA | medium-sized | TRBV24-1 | CATSDSASYEQYF | TGTGCCACCAGTGACTCGGCCTCCTACGAGCAGTACTTC
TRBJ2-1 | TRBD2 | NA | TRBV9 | CASSGTSGRADEQFF | TGTGCCAGCAGCGGGACTAGCGGGAGGGCGGATGAGCAGTTCTTC
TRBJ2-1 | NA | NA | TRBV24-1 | CATSDLWGNEREQFF | TGTGCCACCAGTGATTTGTGGGGAAATGAGCGCGAGCAGTTCTTC
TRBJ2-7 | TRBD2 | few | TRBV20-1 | CSAQIPGTSDEQYF | TGCAGTGCTCAGATACCAGGGACTAGCGACGAGCAGTACTTC
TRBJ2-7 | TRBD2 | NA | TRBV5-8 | CVSSWREWEQYF | TGTGTCAGCAGCTGGCGGGAGTGGGAGCAGTACTTC
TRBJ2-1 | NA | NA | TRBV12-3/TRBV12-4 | CASSFWGDGTEQFF | TGTGCCAGCAGTTTTTGGGGGGACGGTACTGAGCAGTTCTTC
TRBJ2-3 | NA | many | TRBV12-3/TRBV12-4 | CASSGRAGTDTQYF | TGTGCCAGCAGTGGCCGCGCGGGCACAGATACGCAGTATTTT
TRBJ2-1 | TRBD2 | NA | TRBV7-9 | CASSYSGNNEQFF | TGTGCCAGCAGCTACAGCGGGAACAATGAGCAGTTCTTC
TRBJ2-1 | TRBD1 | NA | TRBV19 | CASMRGPQPYNEQFF | TGTGCCAGTATGAGGGGGCCCCAACCCTACAATGAGCAGTTCTTC
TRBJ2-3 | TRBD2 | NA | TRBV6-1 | CASPAGDYNEQYF | TGTGCCAGCCCAGCGGGAGACTACAATGAGCAGTATTTT
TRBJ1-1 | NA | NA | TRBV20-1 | CSASEGTEAFF | TGCAGTGCTAGTGAGGGCACTGAAGCTTTCTTT
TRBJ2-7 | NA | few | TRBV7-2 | CASSLGNRAYEQYF | TGTGCCAGCAGCTTAGGGAACAGGGCCTACGAGCAGTACTTC
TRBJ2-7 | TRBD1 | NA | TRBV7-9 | CASSLDRTHSYEQYF | TGTGCCAGCAGTTTGGACAGGACCCACTCCTACGAGCAGTACTTC